This T cell receptor (beta chain) was captured by sequencing in a study of blood T cell repertoires in COVID-19. The data were produced by immunoSEQ multiplex PCR, yet TCRdb's version contains in-frame clones alone and is incomplete. The table lists about 170,000 clones, approximately 84% of them singletons. The receptor comes from a woman older than 75 with COVID-19, enrolled during active disease. The sequenced sample was peripheral blood.

CDR3 DNA sequence: TGTGCCAGCAGCGAGGGACAGGCACCTAATGAAAAACTGTTTTTT. Its protein product is CASSEGQAPNEKLFF. This sequence joins TRBV4-2 and TRBJ1-4; 8 bases agree with TRBD1. The trim removed 5 bases at V and 3 bases at J, leaving 5 bases unmatched. The germline gives CDR1 LGHNA, CDR2 YNFKEQ. This CDR3 region has 15 residues.